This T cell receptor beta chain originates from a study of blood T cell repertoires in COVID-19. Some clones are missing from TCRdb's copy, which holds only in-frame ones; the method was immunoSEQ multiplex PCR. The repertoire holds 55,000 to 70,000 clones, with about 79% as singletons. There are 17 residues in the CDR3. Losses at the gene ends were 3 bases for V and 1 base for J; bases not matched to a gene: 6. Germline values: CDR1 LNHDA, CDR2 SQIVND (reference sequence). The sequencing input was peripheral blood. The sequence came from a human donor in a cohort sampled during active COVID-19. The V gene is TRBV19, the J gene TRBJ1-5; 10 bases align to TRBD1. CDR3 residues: CASSIGTGALSNQPQHF. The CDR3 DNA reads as TGTGCCAGTAGTATTGGGACAGGGGCTCTGAGCAATCAGCCCCAGCATTTT.